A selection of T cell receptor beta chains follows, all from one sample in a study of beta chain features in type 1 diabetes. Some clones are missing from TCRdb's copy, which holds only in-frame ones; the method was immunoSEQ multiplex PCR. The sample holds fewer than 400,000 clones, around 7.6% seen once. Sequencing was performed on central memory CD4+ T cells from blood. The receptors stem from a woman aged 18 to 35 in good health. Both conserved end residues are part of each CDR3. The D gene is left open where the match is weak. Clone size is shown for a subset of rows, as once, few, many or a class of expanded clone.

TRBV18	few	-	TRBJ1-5	TGTGCCAGCTCACCCCAGCAAGATCAGCCCCAGCATTTT	CASSPQQDQPQHF
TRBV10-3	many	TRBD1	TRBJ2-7	TGTGCCATCAGTGGAACTGACAGGGGCCGCGAGCAGTACTTC	CAISGTDRGREQYF
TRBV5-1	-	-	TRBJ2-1	TGCGCCAGCAGCGCTGAAGATAATGAGCAGTTCTTC	CASSAEDNEQFF
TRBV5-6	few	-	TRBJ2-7	TGTGCCAGCAGCCCCACTGACAACTACGAGCAGTACTTC	CASSPTDNYEQYF
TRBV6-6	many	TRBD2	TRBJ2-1	TGTGCCAGCAGTACGACTAGCGAGCAGTTCTTC	CASSTTSEQFF
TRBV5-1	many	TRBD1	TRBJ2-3	TGCGCCAGCAGTCGAGGGGCAGGGACAGGGGACACAGATACGCAGTATTTT	CASSRGAGTGDTDTQYF
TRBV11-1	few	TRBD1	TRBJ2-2	TGTGCCAGCAGTCGGGACAGGGGAGCCGGGGAGCTGTTTTTT	CASSRDRGAGELFF
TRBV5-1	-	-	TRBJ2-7	TGCGCCAGCAGCTTGGCCATAACGAGCTACGAGCAGTACTTC	CASSLAITSYEQYF
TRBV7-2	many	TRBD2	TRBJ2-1	TGTGCCAGCGGCGGACTAGCGGGAAAGGAGCAGTTCTTC	CASGGLAGKEQFF
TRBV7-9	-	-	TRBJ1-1	TGTGCCAGCAGCGTACAGGGATGGTCGGAAGCTTTCTTT	CASSVQGWSEAFF
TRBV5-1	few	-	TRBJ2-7	TGCGCCAGCAGCCGAAATGGACTCGAACGCCCGTACTTC	CASSRNGLERPYF
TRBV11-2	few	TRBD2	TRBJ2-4	TGTGCCAGCAGGGTAGCGGGGGCCAAAAACATTCAGTACTTC	CASRVAGAKNIQYF
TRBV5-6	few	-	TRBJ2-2	TGTGCCAGCAGCCCACCCGACAGGTCGACCGGGGAGCTGTTTTTT	CASSPPDRSTGELFF
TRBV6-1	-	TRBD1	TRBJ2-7	TGTGCCAGCAGTGTTCCAGGACAGGGAGCGAGACACGAGCAGTACTTC	CASSVPGQGARHEQYF
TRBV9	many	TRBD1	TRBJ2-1	TGTGCCAGCAGCCTAAGGGACAGGGGGGTCCACAATGAGCAGTTCTTC	CASSLRDRGVHNEQFF
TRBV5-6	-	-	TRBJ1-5	TGTGCCAGCAGCTTGATGGGGGGTCAGCCCCAGCATTTT	CASSLMGGQPQHF
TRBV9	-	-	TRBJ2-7	TGTGCCAGCAGCGTCACCACAGGGTCCTACGAGCAGTACTTC	CASSVTTGSYEQYF
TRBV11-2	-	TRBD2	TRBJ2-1	TGTGCCAGCAGACGAAGCGGGAGGGTGTCCTACAATGAGCAGTTCTTC	CASRRSGRVSYNEQFF
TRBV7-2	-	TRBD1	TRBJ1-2	TGTGCCAGCAGCTTTGGGGCAGGGGGCTCCTATGGCTACACCTTC	CASSFGAGGSYGYTF
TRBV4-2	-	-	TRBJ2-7	TGTGCCAGCAGCCGAGCGACGACACGAGAAATCTACGAGCAGTACTTC	CASSRATTREIYEQYF
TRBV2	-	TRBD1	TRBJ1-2	TGTGCCAGCAGTGGGGAGACAGGGAACTATGGCTACACCTTC	CASSGETGNYGYTF
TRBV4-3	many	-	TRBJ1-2	TGCGCCAGCAGCCAAGCGCTCGGGCCACGGGCTGGTGGCTACACCTTC	CASSQALGPRAGGYTF
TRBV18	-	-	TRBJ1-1	TGTGCCAGCTCACCACCCCCGCCGCGGAACACTGAAGCTTTCTTT	CASSPPPPRNTEAFF
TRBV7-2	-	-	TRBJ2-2	TGTGCCAGCACCACGCCCAACACCGGGGAGCTGTTTTTT	CASTTPNTGELFF
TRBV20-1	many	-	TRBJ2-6	TGCAGTGCTAACGGGGCCAACGTCCTGACTTTC	CSANGANVLTF
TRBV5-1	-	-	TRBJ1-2	TGCGCCAGCAGCTTGGCCGTGGGGGGTACCCGATCTAGCTATGGCTACACCTTC	CASSLAVGGTRSSYGYTF
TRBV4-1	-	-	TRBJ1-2	TGCGCCAGCAGCCAAGATTCTTCAGAAGCCTATGGCTACACCTTC	CASSQDSSEAYGYTF
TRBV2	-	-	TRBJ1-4	TGTGCCAGCAGTGTGGGTCAGCGTGCAACTAATGAAAAACTGTTTTTT	CASSVGQRATNEKLFF
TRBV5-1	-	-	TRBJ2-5	TGCGCCAGCAGCCCGGGGCCGGCGGTGGAGACCCAGTACTTC	CASSPGPAVETQYF
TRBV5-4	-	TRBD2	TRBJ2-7	TGTGCCACCCGGGAGGGGGGCGGATCAACCTACGAGCAGTACTTC	CATREGGGSTYEQYF
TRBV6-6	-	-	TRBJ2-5	TGTGCCAGCAGTTTTGGCCGACAAGAGACCCAGTACTTC	CASSFGRQETQYF
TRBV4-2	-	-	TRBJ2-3	TGTGCCAGCAGCCAAGATAAGAGCGACACAGATACGCAGTATTTT	CASSQDKSDTDTQYF
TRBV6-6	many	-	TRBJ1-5	TGTGCCACAACTGGGCGAGGTGGAAATAGCAATCAGCCCCAGCATTTT	CATTGRGGNSNQPQHF
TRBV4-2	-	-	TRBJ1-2	TGTGCCAGCAGCCAATTAACGGGCCAGGGCGAAGGCTACACCTTC	CASSQLTGQGEGYTF
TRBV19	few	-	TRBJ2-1	TGTGCCAGTAGTATCCTGCCCGGGGCCGGGAGCTCCTACAATGAGCAGTTCTTC	CASSILPGAGSSYNEQFF
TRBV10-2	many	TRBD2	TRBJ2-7	TGCGCCAGCAGGACAACCGGAGCGGGACCCTACGAGCAGTACTTC	CASRTTGAGPYEQYF
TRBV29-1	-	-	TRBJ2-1	TGCAGCGTTGTCGAGGGCCTACAGTTCTTC	CSVVEGLQFF
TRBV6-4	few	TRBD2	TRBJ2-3	TGTGCCAGAATGGGGAGCGGGAGTTCTTGCACAGATACGCAGTATTTT	CARMGSGSSCTDTQYF
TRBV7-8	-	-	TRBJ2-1	TGTGCCAGCAGCAGCGATACTAGTATCGCCTACAATGAGCAGTTCTTC	CASSSDTSIAYNEQFF
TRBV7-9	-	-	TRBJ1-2	TGTGCCAGCAGCCCAAGGACGTCTAACTATGGCTACACCTTC	CASSPRTSNYGYTF
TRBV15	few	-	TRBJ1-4	TGTGCCACCAGCAGATTCCCGGAAAAACTGTTTTTT	CATSRFPEKLFF
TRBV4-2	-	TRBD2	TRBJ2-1	TGTGCCAGCAGGCGGACTAGCGGGAGAGGGGGGGCCAATGAGCAGTTCTTC	CASRRTSGRGGANEQFF
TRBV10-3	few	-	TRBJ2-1	TGTGCCATCAGTAGCCCCCTAGGAAATGAGCAGTTCTTC	CAISSPLGNEQFF
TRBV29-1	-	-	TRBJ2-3	TGCAGCGTCGCGGAGACCGGCGCAGATACGCAGTATTTT	CSVAETGADTQYF
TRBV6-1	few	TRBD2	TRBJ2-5	TGTGCCAGCCCGACTAGCGGGAGTAGTCTGGAGACCCAGTACTTC	CASPTSGSSLETQYF
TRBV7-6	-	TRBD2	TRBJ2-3	TGTGCCAGCAGCTTAACGGGAGGGCCCTCAGATACGCAGTATTTT	CASSLTGGPSDTQYF
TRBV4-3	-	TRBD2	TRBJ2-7	TGCGCCAGCAGCCAAGACTTAGCGGGAGCGTTCTACGAGCAGTACTTC	CASSQDLAGAFYEQYF
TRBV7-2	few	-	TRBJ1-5	TGTGCCAGCAGCTTAGGGGGAGTGGGGATGAATCAGCCCCAGCATTTT	CASSLGGVGMNQPQHF
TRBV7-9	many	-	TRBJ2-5	TGTGCCAGCAGACACGGACAGCACCAAGAGACCCAGTACTTC	CASRHGQHQETQYF
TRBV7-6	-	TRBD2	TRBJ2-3	TGTGCCAGCAGCTCGACTAGCGGGAGAGGGGATACGCAGTATTTT	CASSSTSGRGDTQYF
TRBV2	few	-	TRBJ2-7	TGTGCCAGCAGTGTCCAAGGAAAAGCCTACGAGCAGTACTTC	CASSVQGKAYEQYF